This T cell receptor (beta chain) was documented in a study of response to subunit inactivated influenza vaccine. The table lists this clonotype with a few counts. MiXCR, applied by TCRdb to the RT-PCR reads, yields one record per CDR3 protein. The top ten clones hold approximately 11% of a sample with about 780,000 distinct CDR3 sequences, roughly 18% of them seen once. From germline, CDR1 is LGHNA and CDR2 YSLEER. This CDR3 comprises 16 residues. With V trimmed by 4 bases and J by 5 bases, 11 bases remained unmatched. This TCR was sampled from a man in his fifties or sixties who received an inactivated influenza vaccine. The sequenced sample was PBMCs from blood, obtained 5 days after vaccination. V is TRBV4-3 and J is TRBJ2-3; 8 positions match TRBD1. CDR3 DNA: TGCGCCAGCAGCCCAAGATCGGACAGGGACAGAGATACGCAGTATTTT. This translates into CASSPRSDRDRDTQYF.